This TCR beta chain originates from a study of blood T cell repertoires in COVID-19 (dated by TCRdb to the early 2020s). For context, the study as a whole: Samples covering the acute and convalescent phases of COVID-19 were provided by collaborators in the United States, Italy and Spain. The material from the prospective study consisted of cDNA or gDNA derived from T cells, B-cell-depleted T cells, or PBMCs. The dataset comprised deeply sampled blood TCRbeta repertoires from subjects exposed to, actively infected with, or recovered from COVID-19. The repertoires were released in a freely available public database intended as a resource for research on the immune response to SARS-CoV-2. The samples were drawn from the first 160 participants of the ongoing ImmuneRACE study and from some 1,300 subjects provided by 6 global collaborators. Nearly every sample came with metadata listing a de-identified subject ID, COVID-19 status, age in years and sex. Where HLA class I and class II types were available, the types were taken from metadata supplied by the sample provider, not from assay-based typing. Study-level results and caveats: Clinical and demographic metadata were provided uncurated, with the amount varying by source and participant.

CDR1 and CDR2, per the germline V gene, are KGHSH and LQKENI. The CDR3 contains 14 residues, cysteine and phenylalanine counted. The read is trimmed to its CDR3 DNA, 42 bases read in frame from base 1. Deletion took 4 bases off V and 10 bases off J, with a span of 17 bases between the germline ends. The immunoSEQ Assay, a bias-controlled multiplex PCR, was used to amplify TCRbeta CDR3 regions from genomic DNA. The authors' pipeline ran thus. The number of nucleated cells in each sample was estimated by amplification of reference gene primers within the assay. To quantify the absolute abundance of each unique TCRbeta CDR3 rearrangement, sequence reads were collapsed and filtered. For each sample, productive Simpson clonality was calculated as the square root of Simpson's diversity index across productive rearrangements. In its TCRdb copy, this immuneACCESS table keeps in-frame sequences only and misses some clones. Where compared with another copy, unresolved V genes explain less than half of these, and the others have no known cause. Clone size and V and J calls were adopted from that table, with D and trimming inferred from the DNA. This sample lists 200,000 to 300,000 clones; 81% were detected once. The ten largest clones represent around 7.5% of the sample.

One collaborating source in Seattle enrolled patients during active infection and followed them longitudinally through the course of disease. Collaborating institutions collected whole blood in K2EDTA tubes following their own protocols. For TCRbeta analysis, collaborator samples were shipped as frozen whole blood, as isolated PBMCs, or as DNA extracted from either sample type. In the case of this clone: The target of this receptor is not known. Base-call qualities are not available, and no considerably larger clone is one nucleotide away.

What was sequenced was peripheral blood. This receptor was obtained from a woman older than 75 with COVID-19, enrolled during active disease. The V gene is TRBV18 and the J gene is TRBJ1-3; perhaps TRBD1 is the D gene, with 5 bases matching. The CDR3 reads CASSLGPGKQTIYF. The DNA is TGTGCCAGCTCACTTGGTCCAGGGAAACAGACCATATATTTT.